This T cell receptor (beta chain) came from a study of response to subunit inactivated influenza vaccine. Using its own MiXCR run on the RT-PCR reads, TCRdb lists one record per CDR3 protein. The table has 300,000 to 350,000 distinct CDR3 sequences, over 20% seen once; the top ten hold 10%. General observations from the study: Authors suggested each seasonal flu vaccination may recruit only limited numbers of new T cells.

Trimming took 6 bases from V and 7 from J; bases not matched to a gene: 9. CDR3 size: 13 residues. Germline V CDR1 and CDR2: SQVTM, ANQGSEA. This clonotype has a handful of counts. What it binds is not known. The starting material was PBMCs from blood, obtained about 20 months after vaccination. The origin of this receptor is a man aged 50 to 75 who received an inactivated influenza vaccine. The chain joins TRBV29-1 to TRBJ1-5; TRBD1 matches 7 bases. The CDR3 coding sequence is TGCAGCGTAGGGGCCACAGGGGAACAGCCCCAGCATTTT. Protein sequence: CSVGATGEQPQHF.